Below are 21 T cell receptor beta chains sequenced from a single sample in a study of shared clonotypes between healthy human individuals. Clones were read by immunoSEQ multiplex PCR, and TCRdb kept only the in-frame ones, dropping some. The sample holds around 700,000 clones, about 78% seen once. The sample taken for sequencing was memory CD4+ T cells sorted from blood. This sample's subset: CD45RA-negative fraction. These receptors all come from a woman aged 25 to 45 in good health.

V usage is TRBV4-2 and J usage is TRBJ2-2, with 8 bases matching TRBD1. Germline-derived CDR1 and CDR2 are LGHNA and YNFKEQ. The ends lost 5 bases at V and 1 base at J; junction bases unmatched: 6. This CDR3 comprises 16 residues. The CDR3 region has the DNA TGTGCCAGCAGCGTATTCGGGACAGGGAACACCGGGGAGCTGTTTTTT. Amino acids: CASSVFGTGNTGELFF.

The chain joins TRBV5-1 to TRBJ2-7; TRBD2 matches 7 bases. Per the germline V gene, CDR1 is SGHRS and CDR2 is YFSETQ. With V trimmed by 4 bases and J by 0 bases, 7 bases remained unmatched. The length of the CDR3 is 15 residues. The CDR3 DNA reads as TGCGCCAGCAGCCCGCGAGCGGGGAGCTCCTACGAGCAGTACTTC. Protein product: CASSPRAGSSYEQYF. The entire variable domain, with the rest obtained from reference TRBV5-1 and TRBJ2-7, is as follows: KAGVTQTPRYLIKTRGQQVTLSCSPISGHRSVSWYQQTPGQGLQFLFEYFSETQRNKGNFPGRFSGRQFSNSRSEMNVSTLELGDSALYLCASSPRAGSSYEQYFGPGTRLTVT.

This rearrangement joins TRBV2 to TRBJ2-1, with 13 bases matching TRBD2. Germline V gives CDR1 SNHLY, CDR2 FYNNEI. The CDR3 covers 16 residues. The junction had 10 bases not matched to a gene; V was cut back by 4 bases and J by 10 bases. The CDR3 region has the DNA TGTGCCAGCAGTGCGACTAGCGGGAGGCGGTGGGAAGAGCAGTTCTTC. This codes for CASSATSGRRWEEQFF.

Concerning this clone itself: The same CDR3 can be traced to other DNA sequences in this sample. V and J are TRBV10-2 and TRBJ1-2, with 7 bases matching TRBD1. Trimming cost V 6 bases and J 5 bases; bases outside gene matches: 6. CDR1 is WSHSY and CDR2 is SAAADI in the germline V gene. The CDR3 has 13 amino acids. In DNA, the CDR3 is TGCGCCAGCAGGTCCGGGACAGCTTATGGCTACACCTTC. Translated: CASRSGTAYGYTF.

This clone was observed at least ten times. CDR3 sequence: CASSENNRGTYEQYF. The CDR3 DNA reads as TGTGCCAGCAGTGAAAACAACAGGGGTACCTACGAGCAGTACTTC. J is TRBJ2-7 and V is TRBV25-1, with 7 positions matching TRBD1. Germline trimming cut 2 bases from V and 2 bases from J; bases unmatched to any gene: 6. CDR1 is MGHDK, CDR2 SYGVNS, per germline. This CDR3 is built from 15 residues.

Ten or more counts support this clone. For the CDR3, the DNA is TGTGCCAGCAGCTCGGGACAGGGGAAGTACGACGAGCAGTACTTC. Translation gives CASSSGQGKYDEQYF. The chain joins TRBV7-9 to TRBJ2-7; 10 nucleotides line up with TRBD1. The CDR3 has 15 residues. Trimming removed 4 bases from V and 5 bases from J; junction bases left unmatched: 8. The V gene's germline CDR1 is SEHNR and CDR2 FQNEAQ (reference sequence).

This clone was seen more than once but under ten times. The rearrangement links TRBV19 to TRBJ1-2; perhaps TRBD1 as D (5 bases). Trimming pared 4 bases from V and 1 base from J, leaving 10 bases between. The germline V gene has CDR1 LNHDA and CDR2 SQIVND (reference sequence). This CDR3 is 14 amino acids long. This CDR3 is CASSTLTVNYGYTF. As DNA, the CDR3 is TGTGCCAGTAGTACGCTGACAGTTAACTATGGCTACACCTTC.

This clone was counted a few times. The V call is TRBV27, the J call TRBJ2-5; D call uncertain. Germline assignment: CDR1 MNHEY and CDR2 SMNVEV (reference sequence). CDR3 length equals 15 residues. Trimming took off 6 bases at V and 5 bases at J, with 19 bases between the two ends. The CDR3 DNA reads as TGTGCCAGCAGCGTTGGACCGCTCTTCCCGGAGACCCAGTACTTC. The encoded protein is CASSVGPLFPETQYF.

CDR3 protein: CASSLARLRTDTQYF. The CDR3 DNA sequence: TGTGCCAGCAGCTTAGCTAGGTTGCGGACAGATACGCAGTATTTT. The rearrangement links TRBV7-8 to TRBJ2-3; D is unclear. With 0 bases removed from V and 3 bases from J, the gap between germline ends came to 10 bases. This CDR3 comprises 15 residues. CDR1 is SGHVS, CDR2 FQNEAQ, per germline.

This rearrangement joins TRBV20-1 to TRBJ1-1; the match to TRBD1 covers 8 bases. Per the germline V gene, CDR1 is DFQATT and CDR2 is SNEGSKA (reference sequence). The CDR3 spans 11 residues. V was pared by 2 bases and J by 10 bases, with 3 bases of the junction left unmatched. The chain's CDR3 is CSARPDRGAFF. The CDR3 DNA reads TGCAGTGCTAGACCAGACAGGGGAGCTTTCTTT.

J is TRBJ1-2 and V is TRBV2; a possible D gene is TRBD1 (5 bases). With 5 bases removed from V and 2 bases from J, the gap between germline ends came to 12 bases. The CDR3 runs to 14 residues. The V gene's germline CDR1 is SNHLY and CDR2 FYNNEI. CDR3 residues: CASSLEGPNYGYTF. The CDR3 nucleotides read TGTGCCAGCAGTCTAGAGGGGCCAAACTATGGCTACACCTTC.

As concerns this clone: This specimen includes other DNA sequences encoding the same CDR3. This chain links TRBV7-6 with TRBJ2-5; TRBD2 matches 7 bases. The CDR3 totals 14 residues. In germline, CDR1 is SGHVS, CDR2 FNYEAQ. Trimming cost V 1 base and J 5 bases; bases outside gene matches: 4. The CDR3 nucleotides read TGTGCCAGCAGCTTAGGCGGGAGCCGGGAGACCCAGTACTTC. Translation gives CASSLGGSRETQYF.

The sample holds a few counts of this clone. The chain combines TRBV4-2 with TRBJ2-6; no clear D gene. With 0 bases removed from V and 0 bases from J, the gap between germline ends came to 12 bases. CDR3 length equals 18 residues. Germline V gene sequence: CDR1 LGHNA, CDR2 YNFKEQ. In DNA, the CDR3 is TGTGCCAGCAGCCAAGAGCGTATAGAGCCCTCTGGGGCCAACGTCCTGACTTTC. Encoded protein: CASSQERIEPSGANVLTF.

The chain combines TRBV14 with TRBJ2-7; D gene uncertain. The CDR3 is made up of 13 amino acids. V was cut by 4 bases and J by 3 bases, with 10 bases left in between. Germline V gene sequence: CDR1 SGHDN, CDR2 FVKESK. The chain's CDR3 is CASSRPRGYEQYF. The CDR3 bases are TGTGCCAGCAGCCGCCCGAGAGGCTACGAGCAGTACTTC.

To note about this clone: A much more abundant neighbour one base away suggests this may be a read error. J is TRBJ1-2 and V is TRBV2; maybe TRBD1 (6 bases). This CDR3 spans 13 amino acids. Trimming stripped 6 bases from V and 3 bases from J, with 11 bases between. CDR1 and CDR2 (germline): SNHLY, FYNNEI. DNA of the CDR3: TGTGCCAGCAGCTTACAGGGAGACTATGGCTACACCTTC. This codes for CASSLQGDYGYTF.

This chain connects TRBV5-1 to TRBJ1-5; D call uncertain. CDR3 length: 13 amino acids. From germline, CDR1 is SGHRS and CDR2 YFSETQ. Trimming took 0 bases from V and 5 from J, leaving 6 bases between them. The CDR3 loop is CASSLGPDQPQHF. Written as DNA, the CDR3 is TGCGCCAGCAGCTTGGGACCAGATCAGCCCCAGCATTTT.

The CDR3 region is CASSALGTGGLYEQYF. The DNA of the CDR3 is TGTGCCAGCTCAGCTTTAGGGACAGGGGGACTCTACGAGCAGTACTTC. The chain employs TRBV18 and TRBJ2-7; 11 nucleotides align to TRBD1. This CDR3 is built from 16 residues. Germline CDR1 and CDR2: KGHSH and LQKENI. V was clipped by 5 bases and J by 3 bases; unmatched bases: 9.

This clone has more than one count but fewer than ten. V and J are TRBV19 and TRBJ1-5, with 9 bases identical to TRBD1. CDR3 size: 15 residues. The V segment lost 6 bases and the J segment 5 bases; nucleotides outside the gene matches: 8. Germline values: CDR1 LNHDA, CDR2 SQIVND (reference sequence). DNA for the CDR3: TGTGCCAGTAGAGGGGACAGGGAGCGGTATCAGCCCCAGCATTTT. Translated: CASRGDRERYQPQHF.

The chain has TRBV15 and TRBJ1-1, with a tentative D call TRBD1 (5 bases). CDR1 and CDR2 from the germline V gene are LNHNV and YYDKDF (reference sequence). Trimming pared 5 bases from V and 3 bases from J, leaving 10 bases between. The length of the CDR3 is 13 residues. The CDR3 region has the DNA TGTGCCACCAGCTGGTCGGGGGACACTGAAGCTTTCTTT. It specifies CATSWSGDTEAFF.

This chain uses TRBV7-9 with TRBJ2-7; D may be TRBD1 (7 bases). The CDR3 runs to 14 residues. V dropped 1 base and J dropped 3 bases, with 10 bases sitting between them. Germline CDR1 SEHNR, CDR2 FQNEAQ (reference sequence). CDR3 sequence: CASSLGQGGYEQYF. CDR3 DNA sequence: TGTGCCAGCAGCTTAGGGCAGGGGGGCTACGAGCAGTACTTC.

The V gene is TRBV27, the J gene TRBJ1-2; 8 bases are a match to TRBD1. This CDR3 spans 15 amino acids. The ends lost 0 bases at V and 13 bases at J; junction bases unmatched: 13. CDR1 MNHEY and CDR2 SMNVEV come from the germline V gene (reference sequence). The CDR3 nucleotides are TGTGCCAGCAGTTTATCGCAGACCGGGACAGGCGGATGCACCTTC. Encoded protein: CASSLSQTGTGGCTF.